This entry is about one T cell receptor beta chain. What it binds is unknown. This CDR3 contains 12 residues. Trimming shortened V by 6 bases and J by 7 bases, and 10 bases separated the two germline ends. Germline values: CDR1 MDHEN, CDR2 SYDVKM. This sample was included in a study of blood T cells in healthy people across ages. Then a second PCR, running roughly 7 to 11 cycles, was carried out with a sample-barcoded 5' primer and a J-beta primer mix. TCRdb used MiXCR to reprocess the 5' RACE reads, holding one entry per CDR3 protein. The table includes about 780,000 distinct CDR3 sequences, around 45% detected once. General observations from the study: As age increased, TCR beta diversity per million T cells fell in a roughly linear fashion.

Donors ranged from roughly 6 to 90 years old and were healthy Caucasians in Russia. The clonotype was recovered from a man older than 75 in good health. The chain couples TRBV28 to TRBJ2-1; D unresolved. Material: blood. Here the CDR3 reads CASRSPTNEQFF. DNA for the CDR3: TGTGCCAGCAGGTCCCCCACGAATGAGCAGTTCTTC.